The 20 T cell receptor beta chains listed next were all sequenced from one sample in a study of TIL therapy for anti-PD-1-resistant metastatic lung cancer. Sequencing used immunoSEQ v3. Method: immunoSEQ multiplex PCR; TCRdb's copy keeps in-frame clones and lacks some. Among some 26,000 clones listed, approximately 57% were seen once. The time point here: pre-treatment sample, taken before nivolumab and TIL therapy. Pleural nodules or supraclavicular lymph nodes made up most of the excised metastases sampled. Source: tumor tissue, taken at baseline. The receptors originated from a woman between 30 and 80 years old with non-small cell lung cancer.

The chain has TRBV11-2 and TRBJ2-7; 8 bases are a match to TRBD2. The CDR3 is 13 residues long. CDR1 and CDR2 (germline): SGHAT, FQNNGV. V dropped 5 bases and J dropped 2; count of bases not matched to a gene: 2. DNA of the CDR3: TGTGCCAGCAGCACGGGACTAGCCTACGAGCAGTACTTC. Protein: CASSTGLAYEQYF.

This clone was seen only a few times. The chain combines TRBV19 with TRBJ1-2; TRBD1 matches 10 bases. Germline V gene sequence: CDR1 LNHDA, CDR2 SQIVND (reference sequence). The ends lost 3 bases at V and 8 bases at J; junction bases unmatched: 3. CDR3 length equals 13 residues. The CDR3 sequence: CASSIMDRGGYTF. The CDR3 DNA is TGTGCCAGTAGTATCATGGACAGGGGGGGCTACACCTTC.

The CDR3 is CASSYEVGPEAFF. For the CDR3, the DNA is TGTGCCAGCAGTTACGAGGTGGGGCCCGAAGCTTTCTTT. The rearrangement uses TRBV6-5 and TRBJ1-1, with a possible D match to TRBD1 (5 bases). This CDR3 contains 13 residues. Germline V gene sequence: CDR1 MNHEY, CDR2 SVGAGI. V gave up 2 bases and J gave up 8 bases, with 12 bases separating them.

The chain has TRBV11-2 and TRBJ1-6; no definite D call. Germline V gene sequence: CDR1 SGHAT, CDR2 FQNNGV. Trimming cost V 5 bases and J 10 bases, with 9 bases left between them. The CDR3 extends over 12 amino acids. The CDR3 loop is CASSARESPLHF. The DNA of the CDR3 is TGTGCCAGCAGCGCCAGAGAATCACCCCTCCACTTT. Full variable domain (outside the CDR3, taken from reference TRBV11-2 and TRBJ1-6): EAGVAQSPRYKIIEKRQSVAFWCNPISGHATLYWYQQILGQGPKLLIQFQNNGVVDDSQLPKDRFSAERLKGVDSTLKIQPAKLEDSAVYLCASSARESPLHFGNGTRLTVT.

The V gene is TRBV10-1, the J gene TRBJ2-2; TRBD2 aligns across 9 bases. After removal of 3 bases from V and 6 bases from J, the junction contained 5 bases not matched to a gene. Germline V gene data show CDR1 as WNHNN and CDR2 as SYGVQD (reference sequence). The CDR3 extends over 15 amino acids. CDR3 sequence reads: CASSDQGLASGELFF. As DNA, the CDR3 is TGCGCCAGCAGTGATCAAGGACTAGCGTCCGGGGAGCTGTTTTTT.

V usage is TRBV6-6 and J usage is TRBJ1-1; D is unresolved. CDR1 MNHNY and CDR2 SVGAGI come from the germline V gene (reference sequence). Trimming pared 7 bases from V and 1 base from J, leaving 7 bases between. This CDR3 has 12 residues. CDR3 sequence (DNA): TGTGCCAGCATCGACGGGAACACTGAAGCTTTCTTT. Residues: CASIDGNTEAFF.

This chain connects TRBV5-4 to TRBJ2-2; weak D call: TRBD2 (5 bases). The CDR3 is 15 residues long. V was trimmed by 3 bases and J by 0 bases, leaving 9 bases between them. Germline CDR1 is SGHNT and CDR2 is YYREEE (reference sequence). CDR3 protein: CASSSGAANTGELFF. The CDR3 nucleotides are TGTGCCAGCAGCTCCGGAGCGGCGAACACCGGGGAGCTGTTTTTT.

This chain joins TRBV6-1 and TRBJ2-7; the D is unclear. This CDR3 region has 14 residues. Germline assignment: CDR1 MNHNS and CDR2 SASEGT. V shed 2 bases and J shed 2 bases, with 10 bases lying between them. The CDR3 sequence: CASSEFWGPYEQYF. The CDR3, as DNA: TGTGCCAGCAGTGAATTTTGGGGTCCCTACGAGCAGTACTTC.

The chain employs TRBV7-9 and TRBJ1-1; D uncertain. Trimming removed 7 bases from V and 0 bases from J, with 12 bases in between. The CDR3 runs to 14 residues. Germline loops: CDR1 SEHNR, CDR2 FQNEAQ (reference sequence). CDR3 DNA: TGTGCCAGCACCACCATGGCGGTGAACACTGAAGCTTTCTTT. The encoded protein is CASTTMAVNTEAFF.

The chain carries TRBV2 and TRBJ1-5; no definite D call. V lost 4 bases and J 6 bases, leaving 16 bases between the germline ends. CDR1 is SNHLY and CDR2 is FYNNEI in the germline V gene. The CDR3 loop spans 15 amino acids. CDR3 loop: CASSGRQSAGQPQHF. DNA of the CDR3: TGTGCCAGCAGTGGACGGCAGAGTGCAGGTCAGCCCCAGCATTTT.

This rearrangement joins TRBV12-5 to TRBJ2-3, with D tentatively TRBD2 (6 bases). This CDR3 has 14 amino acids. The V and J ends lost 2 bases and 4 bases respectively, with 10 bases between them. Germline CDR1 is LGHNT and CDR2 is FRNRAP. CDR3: CASGLSRLADTQYF. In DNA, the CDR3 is TGTGCTAGTGGTTTGTCCCGACTAGCAGATACGCAGTATTTT.

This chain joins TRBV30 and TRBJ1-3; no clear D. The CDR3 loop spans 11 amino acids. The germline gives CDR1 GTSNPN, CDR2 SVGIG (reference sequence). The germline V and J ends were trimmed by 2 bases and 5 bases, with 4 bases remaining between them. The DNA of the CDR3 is TGTGCCTGGAGTATGCGAAACACCATATATTTT. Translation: CAWSMRNTIYF. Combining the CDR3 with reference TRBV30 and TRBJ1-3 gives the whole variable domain SQTIHQWPATLVQPVGSPLSLECTVEGTSNPNLYWYRQAAGRGLQLLFYSVGIGQISSEVPQNLSASRPQDRQFILSSKKLLLSDSGFYLCAWSMRNTIYFGEGSWLTVV.

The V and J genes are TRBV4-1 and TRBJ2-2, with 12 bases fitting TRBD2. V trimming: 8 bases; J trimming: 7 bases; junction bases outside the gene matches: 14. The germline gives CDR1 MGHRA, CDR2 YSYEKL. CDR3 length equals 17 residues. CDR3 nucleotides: TGCGCCAGCGCACGGACTAGCGGGGCGAACGACGGCGGGGAGCTGTTTTTT. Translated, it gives CASARTSGANDGGELFF.

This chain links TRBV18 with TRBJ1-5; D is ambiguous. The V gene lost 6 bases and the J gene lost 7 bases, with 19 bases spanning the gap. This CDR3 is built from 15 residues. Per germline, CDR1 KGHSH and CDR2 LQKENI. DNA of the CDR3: TGTGCCAGCTCCCCGGTCGGGCTCCCTGGGCAGCCCCAGCATTTT. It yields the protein CASSPVGLPGQPQHF.

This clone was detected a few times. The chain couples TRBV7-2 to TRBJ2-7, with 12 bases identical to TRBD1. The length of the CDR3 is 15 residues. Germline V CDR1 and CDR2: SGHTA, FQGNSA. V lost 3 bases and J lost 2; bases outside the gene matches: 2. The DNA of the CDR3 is TGTGCCAGCAGCTTCGGGACAGGGGGCACCTACGAGCAGTACTTC. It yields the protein CASSFGTGGTYEQYF.

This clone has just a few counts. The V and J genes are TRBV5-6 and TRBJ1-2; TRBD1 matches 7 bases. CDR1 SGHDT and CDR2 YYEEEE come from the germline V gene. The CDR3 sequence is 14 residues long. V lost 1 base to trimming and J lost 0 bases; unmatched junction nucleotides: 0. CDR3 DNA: TGTGCCAGCAGCTTGAGGGGGCCTAACTATGGCTACACCTTC. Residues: CASSLRGPNYGYTF.

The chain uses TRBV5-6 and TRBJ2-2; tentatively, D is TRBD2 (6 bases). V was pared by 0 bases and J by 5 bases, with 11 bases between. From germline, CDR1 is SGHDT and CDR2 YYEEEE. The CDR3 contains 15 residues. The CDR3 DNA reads TGTGCCAGCAGCTTGGAATACGGGGGTACCGGGGAGCTGTTTTTT. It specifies CASSLEYGGTGELFF.

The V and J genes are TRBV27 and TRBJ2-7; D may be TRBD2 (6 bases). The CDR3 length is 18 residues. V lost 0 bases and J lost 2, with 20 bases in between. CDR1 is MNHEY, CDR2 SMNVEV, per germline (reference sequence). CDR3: CASSLSGIKGGHAYEQYF. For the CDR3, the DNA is TGTGCCAGCAGTTTATCGGGGATCAAGGGAGGCCACGCCTACGAGCAGTACTTC.

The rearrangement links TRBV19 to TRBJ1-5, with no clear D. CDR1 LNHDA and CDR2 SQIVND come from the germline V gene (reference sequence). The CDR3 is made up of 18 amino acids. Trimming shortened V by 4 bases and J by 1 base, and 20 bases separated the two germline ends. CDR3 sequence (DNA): TGTGCCAGTAGTAGTATCTCGCCACAAAGACGGAGCAATCAGCCCCAGCATTTT. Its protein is CASSSISPQRRSNQPQHF.

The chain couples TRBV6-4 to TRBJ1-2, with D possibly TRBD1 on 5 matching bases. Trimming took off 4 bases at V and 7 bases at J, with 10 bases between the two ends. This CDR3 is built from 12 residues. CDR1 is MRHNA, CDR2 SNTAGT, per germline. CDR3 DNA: TGTGCCAGCAGTGCCGGGACCGGTGGCTACACCTTC. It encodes CASSAGTGGYTF.